These 21 T cell receptor beta chains were all obtained from the same sample, sequenced in a study of memory CD4+ T cells and cytomegalovirus serostatus. The sort gate was single viable CD3+CD4+CD8-CD45RO+ cells for memory CD4+ T cells. The protocol was immunoSEQ multiplex PCR, while the TCRdb copy is restricted to in-frame clones and leaves out a portion. In the table there are more than 55,000 clones, around 86% of which are singletons. The source material was memory CD4+ T cells from blood. These receptors originate from an adult in good health and CMV-seronegative.

The rearrangement links TRBV6-6 to TRBJ2-2; no firm D call. CDR3 length: 16 residues. Germline V gene sequence: CDR1 MNHNY, CDR2 SVGAGI (reference sequence). Trimming pared 0 bases from V and 2 bases from J, leaving 10 bases between. The CDR3 reads CASSYSTVDNTGELFF. The CDR3 bases are TGTGCCAGCAGTTACTCGACGGTAGATAACACCGGGGAGCTGTTTTTT.

This chain uses TRBV7-9 with TRBJ2-1, with D hard to call. The germline V gene encodes CDR1 SEHNR and CDR2 FQNEAQ (reference sequence). The CDR3 length is 12 residues. V was clipped by 2 bases and J by 5 bases, with 4 bases between them. CDR3 in amino acids: CASSLKNNEQFF. CDR3 nucleotides: TGTGCCAGCAGCTTAAAGAACAATGAGCAGTTCTTC.

The chain combines TRBV28 with TRBJ2-1, with TRBD2 matching over 10 bases. The V gene end was trimmed by 1 base and the J gene end by 8 bases; junction bases not matched to a gene: 8. Germline CDR1 MDHEN, CDR2 SYDVKM. This CDR3 is 16 amino acids long. The CDR3 sequence: CASSLSGLAGEHEQFF. CDR3 nucleotide sequence: TGTGCCAGCAGTTTATCCGGGCTAGCGGGAGAGCATGAGCAGTTCTTC.

DNA of the CDR3: TGTGCCAGTAGTACCTCGACCGGGGGTTCTCGGGAGCAGTACTTC. Protein: CASSTSTGGSREQYF. The rearrangement joins TRBV19 to TRBJ2-7; D may be TRBD2 (6 bases). Trimming left V 4 bases short and J 7 bases short, with 20 bases between. The CDR3 spans 15 residues. Germline CDR1 is LNHDA and CDR2 is SQIVND (reference sequence).

The gene calls are TRBV4-2 and TRBJ1-1; possibly TRBD1 for D (5 bases). Germline CDR1 reads LGHNA; CDR2 reads YNFKEQ. Trimming took 4 bases from V and 1 from J, leaving 10 bases between them. The CDR3 contains 14 residues. CDR3 sequence (DNA): TGTGCCAGCAGCCTACTTGGACAGAACACTGAAGCTTTCTTT. Amino acid sequence: CASSLLGQNTEAFF.

J is TRBJ2-3 and V is TRBV2, with a possible D match to TRBD2 (5 bases). V gave up 5 bases and J gave up 0 bases, with 9 bases separating them. This CDR3 is 14 amino acids long. Germline V gene sequence: CDR1 SNHLY, CDR2 FYNNEI. The CDR3 protein is CASSRGLSTDTQYF. CDR3 in DNA: TGTGCCAGCAGTCGCGGGTTGAGCACAGATACGCAGTATTTT. The complete variable domain, with remaining parts taken from reference TRBV2 and TRBJ2-3, reads EPEVTQTPSHQVTQMGQEVILRCVPISNHLYFYWYRQILGQKVEFLVSFYNNEISEKSEIFDDQFSVERPDGSNFTLKIRSTKLEDSAMYFCASSRGLSTDTQYFGPGTRLTVL.

This chain uses TRBV5-6 with TRBJ1-4; TRBD1 agrees at 8 bases. With 4 bases clipped from V and 4 bases from J, the junction kept 18 bases outside the gene matches. CDR3 length equals 19 residues. The germline V gene has CDR1 SGHDT and CDR2 YYEEEE. Here the CDR3 reads CASSVTASGGAPGNEKLFF. Written as DNA, the CDR3 is TGTGCCAGCAGCGTCACCGCATCAGGGGGCGCCCCGGGTAATGAAAAACTGTTTTTT.

A single count supports this clone. The chain recombines TRBV18 with TRBJ2-2; 9 bases map to TRBD1. CDR1 KGHSH and CDR2 LQKENI come from the germline V gene. The ends lost 7 bases at V and 3 bases at J; junction bases unmatched: 3. The CDR3 loop spans 14 amino acids. The CDR3 loop is CASYRGPDTGELFF. CDR3 DNA sequence: TGTGCCAGCTACAGGGGGCCGGACACCGGGGAGCTGTTTTTT.

The chain recombines TRBV5-5 with TRBJ2-5, with D uncertain. Germline values: CDR1 SGHKS, CDR2 YYEKEE (reference sequence). The CDR3 sequence is 14 residues long. The V gene lost 5 bases and the J gene lost 4 bases, with 15 bases spanning the gap. The CDR3 reads CASSTGPGLETQYF. The CDR3 bases are TGTGCCAGCAGTACCGGGCCCGGGTTAGAGACCCAGTACTTC. Full variable domain (rest looked up from reference TRBV5-5 and TRBJ2-5): DAGVTQSPTHLIKTRGQQVTLRCSPISGHKSVSWYQQVLGQGPQFIFQYYEKEERGRGNFPDRFSARQFPNYSSELNVNALLLGDSALYLCASSTGPGLETQYFGPGTRLLVL.

As concerns this clone: Different DNA sequences within this sample yield the same CDR3. CDR3 sequence: CASSYSTGGYEQYF. The CDR3 DNA is TGTGCCAGCAGTTACTCAACGGGTGGCTACGAGCAGTACTTC. The chain employs TRBV6-5 and TRBJ2-7; no clear D. Germline V gene lookup returns CDR1 MNHEY and CDR2 SVGAGI. V lost 0 bases, J lost 3 bases, and 9 bases lay in between. The CDR3 is 14 residues long.

The sample holds one count of this clone. In nucleotides, the CDR3 is TGTGCCAGCAGCCACCGACAGGGCGACATTCAGTACTTC. It encodes CASSHRQGDIQYF. This sequence joins TRBV27 and TRBJ2-4, with 7 bases fitting TRBD1. Trimming removed 6 bases from V and 8 bases from J; junction bases left unmatched: 7. This CDR3 has 13 amino acids. Germline V gives CDR1 MNHEY, CDR2 SMNVEV (reference sequence).

This clone was detected only once. The V and J genes are TRBV30 and TRBJ1-6; D gene unclear. Germline assignment: CDR1 GTSNPN and CDR2 SVGIG (reference sequence). This CDR3 is 13 amino acids long. V lost 2 bases and J lost 6, with 8 bases in between. The CDR3 nucleotides are TGTGCCTGGAGTACGGGCTTTAATTCACCCCTCCACTTT. This translates into CAWSTGFNSPLHF.

V is TRBV28 and J is TRBJ1-2, with a tentative D call TRBD1 (5 bases). The germline V gene encodes CDR1 MDHEN and CDR2 SYDVKM. V lost 6 bases and J lost 6, with 17 bases in between. This CDR3 has 14 residues. The CDR3 loop reads CASSYTQGLDGYTF. The CDR3 coding sequence is TGTGCCAGCAGCTACACTCAGGGACTGGATGGCTACACCTTC.

This clone was recorded once. The rearrangement links TRBV4-1 to TRBJ2-4; D ambiguous. CDR3 size: 16 residues. CDR1 is MGHRA, CDR2 YSYEKL, per germline. V shed 0 bases and J shed 0 bases, with 9 bases lying between them. The CDR3 loop reads CASSQESLLAKNIQYF. DNA for the CDR3: TGCGCCAGCAGCCAAGAGAGTTTGCTAGCCAAAAACATTCAGTACTTC.

CDR3 amino acids: CASSSLGAGNTIYF. CDR3 in DNA: TGTGCCAGCAGCTCCCTAGGGGCTGGAAACACCATATATTTT. This chain connects TRBV7-6 to TRBJ1-3; D perhaps matches TRBD1 (5 bases). The V gene lost 4 bases and the J gene lost 2 bases, with 9 bases spanning the gap. CDR3 length: 14 residues. Per germline, CDR1 SGHVS and CDR2 FNYEAQ. The full variable domain, rest sourced from reference TRBV7-6 and TRBJ1-3, is GAGVSQSPRYKVTKRGQDVALRCDPISGHVSLYWYRQALGQGPEFLTYFNYEAQQDKSGLPNDRFSAERPEGSISTLTIQRTEQRDSAMYRCASSSLGAGNTIYFGEGSWLTVV.

The gene calls are TRBV4-2 and TRBJ2-1, with 13 bases fitting TRBD2. The germline V gene encodes CDR1 LGHNA and CDR2 YNFKEQ. After removal of 0 bases from V and 8 bases from J, the junction contained 4 bases not matched to a gene. CDR3 length: 16 residues. CDR3 DNA: TGTGCCAGCAGCCAAGAAGGGACTAGCGGGGTGGATGAGCAGTTCTTC. It specifies CASSQEGTSGVDEQFF.

The gene calls are TRBV29-1 and TRBJ2-1; no clear D gene. This CDR3 is 14 amino acids long. Germline V CDR1 and CDR2: SQVTM, ANQGSEA. The V and J ends lost 7 bases and 2 bases respectively, with 15 bases between them. The CDR3 sequence: CSALVAPAYNEQFF. CDR3 sequence (DNA): TGCAGCGCCCTGGTAGCACCTGCCTACAATGAGCAGTTCTTC.

The chain joins TRBV9 to TRBJ1-4; possible D gene TRBD1, 5 bases. The V end was cut by 6 bases, the J end by 5 bases, with 17 bases between. The length of the CDR3 is 15 residues. Per germline, CDR1 SGDLS and CDR2 YYNGEE. Here the CDR3 reads CASTRSGISNEKLFF. The CDR3 DNA reads as TGTGCCAGCACTCGATCAGGGATTTCGAATGAAAAACTGTTTTTT.

This clone has just one count. J is TRBJ1-2 and V is TRBV6-5, with D unresolved. This CDR3 has 14 amino acids. CDR1 is MNHEY and CDR2 is SVGAGI in the germline V gene. The ends were cut back, 0 bases at V and 2 bases at J, with 7 bases in the middle. CDR3 sequence reads: CASSYSATNYGYTF. The CDR3 nucleotides read TGTGCCAGCAGTTACTCAGCGACAAACTATGGCTACACCTTC.

This rearrangement joins TRBV10-3 to TRBJ2-3, with D tentatively TRBD2 (6 bases). Germline V gene data show CDR1 as ENHRY and CDR2 as SYGVKD. The CDR3 totals 15 residues. Trimming cost V 4 bases and J 1 base, with 12 bases left between them. This CDR3 reads CAISGGRWGTDTQYF. CDR3 DNA sequence: TGTGCCATCAGTGGTGGGAGGTGGGGCACAGATACGCAGTATTTT.

Only a few counts were recorded for this clone. V gene TRBV7-2 combines with J gene TRBJ2-3; D is undetermined. Trimming cost V 5 bases and J 8 bases, with 8 bases left between them. The CDR3 totals 11 residues. Germline CDR1 reads SGHTA; CDR2 reads FQGNSA. The CDR3 sequence is CASSQMGTQYF. CDR3 DNA sequence: TGTGCCAGCAGCCAGATGGGTACGCAGTATTTT. The whole variable domain, remainder taken from reference TRBV7-2 and TRBJ2-3, is GAGVSQSPSNKVTEKGKDVELRCDPISGHTALYWYRQSLGQGLEFLIYFQGNSAPDKSGLPSDRFSAERTGGSVSTLTIQRTQQEDSAVYLCASSQMGTQYFGPGTRLTVL.